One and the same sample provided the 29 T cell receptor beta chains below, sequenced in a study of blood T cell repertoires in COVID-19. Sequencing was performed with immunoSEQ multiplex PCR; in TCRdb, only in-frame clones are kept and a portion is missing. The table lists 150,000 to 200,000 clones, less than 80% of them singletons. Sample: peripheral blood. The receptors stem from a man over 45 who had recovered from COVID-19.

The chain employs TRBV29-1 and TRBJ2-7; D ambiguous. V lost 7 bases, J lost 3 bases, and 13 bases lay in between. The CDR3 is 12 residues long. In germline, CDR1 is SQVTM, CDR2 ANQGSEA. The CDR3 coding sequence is TGCAGCGGCCAGGCCGATGGCTACGAGCAGTACTTC. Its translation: CSGQADGYEQYF.

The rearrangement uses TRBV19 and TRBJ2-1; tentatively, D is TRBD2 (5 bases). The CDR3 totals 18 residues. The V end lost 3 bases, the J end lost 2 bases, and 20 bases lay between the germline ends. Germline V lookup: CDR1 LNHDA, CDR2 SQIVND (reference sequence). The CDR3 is CASSMLRAERSPYNEQFF. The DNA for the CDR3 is TGTGCCAGTAGTATGCTACGCGCGGAGCGGTCCCCCTACAATGAGCAGTTCTTC. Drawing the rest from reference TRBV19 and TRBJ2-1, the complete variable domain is DGGITQSPKYLFRKEGQNVTLSCEQNLNHDAMYWYRQDPGQGLRLIYYSQIVNDFQKGDIAEGYSVSREKKESFPLTVTSAQKNPTAFYLCASSMLRAERSPYNEQFFGPGTRLTVL.

This CDR3 is CASSPGGGAETQYF. CDR3 nucleotides: TGTGCCAGCAGCCCCGGGGGGGGAGCTGAGACCCAGTACTTC. V gene TRBV7-2 combines with J gene TRBJ2-5, with 8 bases fitting TRBD2. The ends lost 5 bases at V and 5 bases at J; junction bases unmatched: 7. This CDR3 is built from 14 residues. Germline CDR1 reads SGHTA; CDR2 reads FQGNSA.

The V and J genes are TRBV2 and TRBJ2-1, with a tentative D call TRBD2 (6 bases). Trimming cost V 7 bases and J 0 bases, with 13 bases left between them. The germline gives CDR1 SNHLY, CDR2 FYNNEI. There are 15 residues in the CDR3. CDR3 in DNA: TGTGCCAGCAAGTTTGGCGGGATCTCCTACAATGAGCAGTTCTTC. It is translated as CASKFGGISYNEQFF.

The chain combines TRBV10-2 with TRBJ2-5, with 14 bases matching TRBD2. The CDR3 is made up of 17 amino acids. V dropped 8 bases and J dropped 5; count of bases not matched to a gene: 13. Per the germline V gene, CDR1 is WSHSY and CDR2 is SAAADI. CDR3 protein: CASQRLAGGPTDETQYF. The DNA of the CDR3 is TGCGCCAGCCAAAGACTAGCGGGAGGGCCTACGGACGAGACCCAGTACTTC.

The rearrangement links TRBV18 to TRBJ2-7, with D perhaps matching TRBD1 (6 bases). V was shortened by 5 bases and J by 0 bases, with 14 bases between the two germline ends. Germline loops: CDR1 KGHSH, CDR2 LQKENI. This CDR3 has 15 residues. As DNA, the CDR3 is TGTGCCAGCTCATATACAGGGAGAAGCTCCTACGAGCAGTACTTC. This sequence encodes CASSYTGRSSYEQYF.

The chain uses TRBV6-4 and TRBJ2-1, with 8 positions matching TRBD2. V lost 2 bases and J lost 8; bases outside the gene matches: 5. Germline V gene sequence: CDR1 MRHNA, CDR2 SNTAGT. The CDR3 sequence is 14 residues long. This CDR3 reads CASSDRGLGYEQFF. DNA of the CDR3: TGTGCCAGCAGTGACCGGGGACTAGGGTATGAGCAGTTCTTC.

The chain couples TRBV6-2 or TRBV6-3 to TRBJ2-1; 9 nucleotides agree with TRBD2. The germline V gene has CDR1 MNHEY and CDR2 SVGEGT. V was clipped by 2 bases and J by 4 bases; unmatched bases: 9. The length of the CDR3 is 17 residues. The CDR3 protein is CASSYEAGTSHYNEQFF. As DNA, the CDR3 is TGTGCCAGCAGTTACGAAGCCGGGACTAGCCATTACAATGAGCAGTTCTTC.

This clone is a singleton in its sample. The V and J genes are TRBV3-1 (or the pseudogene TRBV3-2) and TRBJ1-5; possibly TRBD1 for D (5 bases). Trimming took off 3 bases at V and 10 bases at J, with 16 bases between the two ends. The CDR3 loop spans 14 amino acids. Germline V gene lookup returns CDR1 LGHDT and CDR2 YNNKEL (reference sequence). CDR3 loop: CASSHDGGIVPQHF. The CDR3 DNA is TGTGCCAGCAGCCATGACGGGGGTATAGTTCCCCAGCATTTT.

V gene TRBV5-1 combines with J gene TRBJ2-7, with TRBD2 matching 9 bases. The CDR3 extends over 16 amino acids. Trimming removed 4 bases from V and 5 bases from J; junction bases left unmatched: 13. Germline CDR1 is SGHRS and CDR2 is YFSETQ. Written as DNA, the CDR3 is TGCGCCAGCAGCCCCCAGGGTTCTAGCGGGAAACACGAGCAGTACTTC. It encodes CASSPQGSSGKHEQYF.

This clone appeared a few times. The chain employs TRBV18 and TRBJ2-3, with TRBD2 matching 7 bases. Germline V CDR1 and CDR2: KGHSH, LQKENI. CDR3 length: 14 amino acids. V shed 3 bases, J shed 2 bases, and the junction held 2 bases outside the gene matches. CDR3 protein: CASSPGTNTDTQYF. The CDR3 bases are TGTGCCAGCTCACCGGGGACTAACACAGATACGCAGTATTTT.

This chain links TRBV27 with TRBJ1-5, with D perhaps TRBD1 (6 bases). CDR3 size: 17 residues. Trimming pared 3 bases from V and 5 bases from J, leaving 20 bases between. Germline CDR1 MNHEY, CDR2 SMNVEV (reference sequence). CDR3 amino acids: CASSFSPAGGAYQPQHF. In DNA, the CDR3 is TGTGCCAGCAGTTTTTCACCCGCGGGGGGCGCCTATCAGCCCCAGCATTTT.

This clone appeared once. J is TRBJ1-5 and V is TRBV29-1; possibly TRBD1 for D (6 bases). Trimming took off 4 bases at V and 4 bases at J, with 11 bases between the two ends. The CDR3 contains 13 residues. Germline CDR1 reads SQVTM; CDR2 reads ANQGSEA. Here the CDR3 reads CSVADRFNQPQHF. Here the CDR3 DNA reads TGCAGCGTTGCTGACAGGTTTAATCAGCCCCAGCATTTT.

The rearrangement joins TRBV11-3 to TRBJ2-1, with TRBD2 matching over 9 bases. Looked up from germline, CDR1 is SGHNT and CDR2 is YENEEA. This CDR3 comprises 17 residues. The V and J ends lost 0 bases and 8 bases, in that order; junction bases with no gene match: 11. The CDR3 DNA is TGTGCCAGCAGCTTAGATATAGCGGGAGTCGATTTATATGAGCAGTTCTTC. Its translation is CASSLDIAGVDLYEQFF.

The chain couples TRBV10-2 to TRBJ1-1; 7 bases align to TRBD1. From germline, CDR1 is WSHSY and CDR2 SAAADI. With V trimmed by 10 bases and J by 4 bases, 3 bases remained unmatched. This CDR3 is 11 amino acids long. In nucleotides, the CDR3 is TGCGCCACCGGACAGGCCACTGAAGCTTTCTTT. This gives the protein CATGQATEAFF.

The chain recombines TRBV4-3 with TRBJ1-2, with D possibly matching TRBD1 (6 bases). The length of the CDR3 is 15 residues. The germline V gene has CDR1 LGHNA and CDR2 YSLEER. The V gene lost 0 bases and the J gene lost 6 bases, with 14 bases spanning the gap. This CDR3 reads CASSQDRGQGDGYTF. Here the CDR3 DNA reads TGCGCCAGCAGCCAAGATAGGGGACAAGGCGATGGCTACACCTTC.

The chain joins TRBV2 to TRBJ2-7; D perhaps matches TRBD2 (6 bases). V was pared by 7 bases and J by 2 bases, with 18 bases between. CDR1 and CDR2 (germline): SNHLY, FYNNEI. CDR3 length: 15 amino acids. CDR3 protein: CASTPDPGRTYEQYF. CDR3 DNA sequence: TGTGCCAGCACCCCTGACCCAGGGAGGACCTACGAGCAGTACTTC.

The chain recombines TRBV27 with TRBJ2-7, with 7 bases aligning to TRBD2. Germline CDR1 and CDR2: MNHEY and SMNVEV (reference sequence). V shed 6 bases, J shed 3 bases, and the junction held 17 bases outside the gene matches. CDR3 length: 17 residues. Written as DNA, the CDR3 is TGTGCCAGCAGCCCCAACGGGGGGTATCTAACAAACTACGAGCAGTACTTC. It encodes CASSPNGGYLTNYEQYF.

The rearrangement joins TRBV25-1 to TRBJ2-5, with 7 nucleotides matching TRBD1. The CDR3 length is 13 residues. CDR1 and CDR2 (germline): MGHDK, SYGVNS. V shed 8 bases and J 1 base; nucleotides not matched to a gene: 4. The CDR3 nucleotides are TGTGCCAGCTTGGGACAGCTCCAAGAGACCCAGTACTTC. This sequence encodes CASLGQLQETQYF.

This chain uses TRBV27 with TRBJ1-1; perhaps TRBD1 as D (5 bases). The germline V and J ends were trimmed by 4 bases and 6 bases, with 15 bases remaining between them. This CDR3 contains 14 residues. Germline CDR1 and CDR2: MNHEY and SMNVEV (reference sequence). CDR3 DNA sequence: TGTGCCAGCAGTTCAACCCTCAGGGATCCTGAAGCTTTCTTT. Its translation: CASSSTLRDPEAFF.

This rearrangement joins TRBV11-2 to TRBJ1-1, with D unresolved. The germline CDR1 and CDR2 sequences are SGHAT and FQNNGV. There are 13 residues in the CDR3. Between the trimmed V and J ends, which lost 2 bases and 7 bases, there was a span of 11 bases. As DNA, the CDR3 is TGTGCCAGCAGCTTACAGTTGGGAGATGAAGCTTTCTTT. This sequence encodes CASSLQLGDEAFF.

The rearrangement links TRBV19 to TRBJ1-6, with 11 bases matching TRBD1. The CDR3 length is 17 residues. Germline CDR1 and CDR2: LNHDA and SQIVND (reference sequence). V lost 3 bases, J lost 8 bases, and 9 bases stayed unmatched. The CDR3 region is CASSILGQGARDSPLHF. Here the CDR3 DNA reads TGTGCCAGTAGTATCCTCGGACAGGGGGCGCGGGATTCACCCCTCCACTTT.

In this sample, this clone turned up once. The CDR3 DNA sequence: TGTGCCAGCAGCTTGACAGAGGACAGGAACTACGAGCAGTACTTC. Translated: CASSLTEDRNYEQYF. The rearrangement joins TRBV5-8 to TRBJ2-7, with 7 bases that match TRBD1. Trimming cost V 1 base and J 3 bases; bases outside gene matches: 7. The CDR3 extends over 15 amino acids. Per the germline V gene, CDR1 is SGHTS and CDR2 is YDEGEE.

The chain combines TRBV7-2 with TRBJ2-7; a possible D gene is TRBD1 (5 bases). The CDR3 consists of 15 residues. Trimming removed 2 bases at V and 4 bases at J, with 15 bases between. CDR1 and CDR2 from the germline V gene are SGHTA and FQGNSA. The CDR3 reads CASSLMSRGAYEQYF. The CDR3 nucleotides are TGTGCCAGCAGCTTAATGTCAAGGGGCGCGTACGAGCAGTACTTC.

The CDR3 sequence: CASGNRGGHSYNEQFF. CDR3 bases: TGTGCCAGCGGTAACAGGGGCGGGCACTCCTACAATGAGCAGTTCTTC. This chain connects TRBV11-1 to TRBJ2-1; 7 bases fit TRBD1. The germline V gene has CDR1 SGHAT and CDR2 FQDESV (reference sequence). V lost 8 bases to trimming and J lost 0 bases; unmatched junction nucleotides: 10. The length of the CDR3 is 16 residues.

Written as DNA, the CDR3 is TGTGCCAGCAGCTTAGCGGTGGGGGGGAAGTACTTC. Encoded protein: CASSLAVGGKYF. This sequence joins TRBV7-2 and TRBJ2-7, with TRBD2 matching over 7 bases. V lost 0 bases to trimming and J lost 11 bases; unmatched junction nucleotides: 4. This CDR3 has 12 amino acids. Germline V gene sequence: CDR1 SGHTA, CDR2 FQGNSA. The complete variable domain, with remaining parts taken from reference TRBV7-2 and TRBJ2-7, reads GAGVSQSPSNKVTEKGKDVELRCDPISGHTALYWYRQSLGQGLEFLIYFQGNSAPDKSGLPSDRFSAERTGGSVSTLTIQRTQQEDSAVYLCASSLAVGGKYFGPGTRLTVT.

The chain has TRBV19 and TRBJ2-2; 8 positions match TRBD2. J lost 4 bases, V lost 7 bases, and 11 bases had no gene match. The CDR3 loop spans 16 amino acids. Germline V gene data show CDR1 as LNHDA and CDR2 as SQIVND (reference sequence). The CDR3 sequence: CASTQEAGVGTGELFF. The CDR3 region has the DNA TGTGCCAGTACGCAAGAAGCGGGAGTGGGCACCGGGGAGCTGTTTTTT.

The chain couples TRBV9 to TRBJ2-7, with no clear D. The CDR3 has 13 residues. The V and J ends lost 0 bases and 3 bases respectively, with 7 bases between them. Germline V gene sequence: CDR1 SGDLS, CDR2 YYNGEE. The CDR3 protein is CASSVGHHYEQYF. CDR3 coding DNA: TGTGCCAGCAGCGTAGGACACCACTACGAGCAGTACTTC.

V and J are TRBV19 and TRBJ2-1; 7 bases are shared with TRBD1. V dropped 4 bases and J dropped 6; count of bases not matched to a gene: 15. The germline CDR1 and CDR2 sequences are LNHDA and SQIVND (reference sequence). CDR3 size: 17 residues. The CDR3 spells CASSRKPTTGFGNEQFF. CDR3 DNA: TGTGCCAGTAGTAGAAAGCCTACGACAGGGTTCGGCAATGAGCAGTTCTTC.